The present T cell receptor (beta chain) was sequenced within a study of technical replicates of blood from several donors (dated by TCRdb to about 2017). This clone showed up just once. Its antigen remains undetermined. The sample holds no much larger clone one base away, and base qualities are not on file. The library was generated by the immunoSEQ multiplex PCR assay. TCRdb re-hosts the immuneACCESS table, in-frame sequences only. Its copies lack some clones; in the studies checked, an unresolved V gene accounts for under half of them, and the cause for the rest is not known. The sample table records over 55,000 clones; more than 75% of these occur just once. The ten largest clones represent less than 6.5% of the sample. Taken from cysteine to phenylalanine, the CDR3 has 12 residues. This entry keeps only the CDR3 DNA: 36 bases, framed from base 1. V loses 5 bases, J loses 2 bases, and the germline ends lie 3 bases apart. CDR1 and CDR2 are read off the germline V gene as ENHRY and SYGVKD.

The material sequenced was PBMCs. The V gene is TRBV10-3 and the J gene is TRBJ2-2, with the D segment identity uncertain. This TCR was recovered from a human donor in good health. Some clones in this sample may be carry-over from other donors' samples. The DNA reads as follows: TGTGCCATCAGTCCAAACACCGGGGAGCTGTTTTTT. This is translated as CAISPNTGELFF.